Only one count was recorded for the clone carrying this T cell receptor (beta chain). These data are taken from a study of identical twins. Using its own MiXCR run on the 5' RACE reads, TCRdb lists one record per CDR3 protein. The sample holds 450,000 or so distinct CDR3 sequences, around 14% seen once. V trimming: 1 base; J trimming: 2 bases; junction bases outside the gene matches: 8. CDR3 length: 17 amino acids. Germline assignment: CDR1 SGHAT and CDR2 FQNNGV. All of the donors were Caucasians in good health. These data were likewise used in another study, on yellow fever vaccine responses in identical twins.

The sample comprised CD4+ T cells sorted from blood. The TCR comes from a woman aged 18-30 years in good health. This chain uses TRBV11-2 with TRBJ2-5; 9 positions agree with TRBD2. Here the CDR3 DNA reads TGTGCCAGCAGCTTAGGCAGCGGGGGGCTGATACAAGAGACCCAGTACTTC. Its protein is CASSLGSGGLIQETQYF.